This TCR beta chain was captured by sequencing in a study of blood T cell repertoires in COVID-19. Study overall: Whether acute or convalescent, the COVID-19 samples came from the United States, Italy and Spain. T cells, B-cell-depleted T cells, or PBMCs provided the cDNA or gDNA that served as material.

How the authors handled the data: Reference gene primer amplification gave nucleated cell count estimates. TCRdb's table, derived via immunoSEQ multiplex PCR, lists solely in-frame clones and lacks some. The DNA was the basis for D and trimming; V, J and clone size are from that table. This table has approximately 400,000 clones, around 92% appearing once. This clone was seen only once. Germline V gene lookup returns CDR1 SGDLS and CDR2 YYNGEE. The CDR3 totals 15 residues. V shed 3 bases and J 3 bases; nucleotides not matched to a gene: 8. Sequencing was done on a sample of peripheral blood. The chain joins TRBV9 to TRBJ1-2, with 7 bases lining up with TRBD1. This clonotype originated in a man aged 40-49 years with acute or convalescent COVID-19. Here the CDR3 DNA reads TGTGCCAGCAGCGGATACAGGGGACGGGACTATGGCTACACCTTC. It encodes CASSGYRGRDYGYTF.